Listed below are T cell receptor beta chains from one sample, sequenced in a study of T cells in localized non-small cell lung cancer. Profiled with immunoSEQ multiplex PCR; TCRdb holds only in-frame clones, not every one. This sample carries approximately 10,000 clones, 85% to 95% of them seen once, and the ten largest clones take around 15%. Sequenced here: peripheral blood, sampled before any cancer treatment. The receptors stem from a male donor aged 60 or over with stage III lung adenocarcinoma. The CDR3 runs from the conserved cysteine through the conserved F or W. The D gene is left open where the match is weak. Size tells how often a clone was seen (once, few, many) or the class of an expanded clone, and some rows leave it out.

abundance	v_gene	j_gene	d_gene	CDR3aa	CDR3nt
-	TRBV7-2	TRBJ2-1	-	CASSPDQSYNEQFF	TGTGCCAGCAGCCCTGACCAGTCCTACAATGAGCAGTTCTTC
-	TRBV10-3	TRBJ2-6	-	CAISPGASGANVLTF	TGTGCCATCAGTCCCGGGGCCTCTGGGGCCAACGTCCTGACTTTC
-	TRBV18	TRBJ2-2	-	CASLPPIGVTGELFF	TGTGCCAGCTTACCACCGATCGGGGTGACCGGGGAGCTGTTTTTT
-	TRBV5-1	TRBJ1-3	-	CASSLDRGNTIYF	TGCGCCAGCAGCTTAGACAGGGGAAACACCATATATTTT
-	TRBV7-9	TRBJ2-7	TRBD1	CASSLKRTGAYEQYF	TGTGCCAGCAGCTTAAAAAGGACAGGGGCCTACGAGCAGTACTTC
-	TRBV7-8	TRBJ2-5	TRBD2	CASSLGSGSWETQYF	TGTGCCAGCAGCTTAGGTAGCGGGAGTTGGGAGACCCAGTACTTC
-	TRBV28	TRBJ2-2	-	CASTEPGPRGELFF	TGTGCCAGCACCGAACCAGGACCTCGGGGGGAGCTGTTTTTT
-	TRBV5-1	TRBJ1-2	TRBD1	CASSPLGQMDGYTF	TGCGCCAGCAGCCCGCTGGGACAGATGGATGGCTACACCTTC
-	TRBV7-6	TRBJ1-3	-	CASSLSGPMTVGNTIYF	TGTGCCAGCAGCTTATCAGGCCCCATGACAGTGGGAAACACCATATATTTT
medium-sized	TRBV19	TRBJ1-3	-	CASSIRSSGNTIYF	TGTGCCAGTAGTATACGATCCTCTGGAAACACCATATATTTT
-	TRBV28	TRBJ2-7	-	CASSLTGPPGEQYF	TGTGCCAGCAGTTTAACCGGGCCCCCCGGTGAGCAGTACTTC
-	TRBV6-5	TRBJ1-2	-	CASSYSDQGDYGYTF	TGTGCCAGCAGTTACTCGGATCAGGGTGACTATGGCTACACCTTC
-	TRBV5-6	TRBJ2-1	-	CASSRLGGNEQFF	TGTGCCAGCAGTCGACTAGGGGGGAATGAGCAGTTCTTC
once	TRBV27	TRBJ2-7	-	CASSLSPASDLKGQYF	TGTGCCAGCAGTTTGAGTCCGGCTAGCGATCTTAAAGGGCAGTACTTC
-	TRBV13	TRBJ2-7	TRBD1	CASSSGQVGEQYF	TGTGCCAGCAGCTCGGGACAGGTTGGCGAGCAGTACTTC
-	TRBV28	TRBJ2-7	-	CASSHVLQIYEQYF	TGTGCCAGCAGTCACGTTCTCCAAATCTACGAGCAGTACTTC
once	TRBV27	TRBJ1-1	-	CASSSGRQAFF	TGTGCCAGCAGCTCGGGACGTCAAGCTTTCTTT